This T cell receptor (beta chain) was sequenced during a study of T-cell memory formation after mild COVID-19. Study context: TCR clusters were largely donor specific.

With respect to this clonotype: Its antigen is still unknown.

This CDR3 has 13 amino acids. V was clipped by 5 bases and J by 3 bases, with 10 bases between them. Germline assignment: CDR1 LNHDA and CDR2 SQIVND (reference sequence). Study-level points and caveats: Pre-infection memory harbored some responding clones, suggesting cross-reactive memory joined. Later expanders leaned CD4+, whereas clones that contracted between day 15 and 85 were balanced CD4/CD8. What remained unconfirmed was the SARS-CoV-2 specificity of second-wave clones peaking on day 37.

TCRdb itself ran the 5' RACE reads through MiXCR, one entry per CDR3 protein. This sample has 180,000 or so distinct CDR3 sequences, with 15% to 20% found just once. The sample comprised PBMCs or a T cell subset sorted from them (not recorded which). The TCR was taken from an adult woman who had mild COVID-19 (a few samples of this study predate the infection). Cell type and time point are not known. The chain couples TRBV19 to TRBJ1-1; tentatively, D is TRBD1 (5 bases). The chain's CDR3 is CASSPGTYTEAFF. CDR3 in DNA: TGTGCCAGTAGTCCCGGGACCTACACTGAAGCTTTCTTT.